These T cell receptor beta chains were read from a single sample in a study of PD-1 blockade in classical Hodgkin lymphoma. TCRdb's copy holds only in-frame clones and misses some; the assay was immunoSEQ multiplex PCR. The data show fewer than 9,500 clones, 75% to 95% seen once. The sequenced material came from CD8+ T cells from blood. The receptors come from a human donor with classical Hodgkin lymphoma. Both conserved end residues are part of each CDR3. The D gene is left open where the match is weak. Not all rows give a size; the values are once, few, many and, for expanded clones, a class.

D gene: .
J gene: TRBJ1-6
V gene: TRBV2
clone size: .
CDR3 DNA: TGTGCCAGCAGGGGGGACGTTAATTCACCCCTCCACTTT
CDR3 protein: CASRGDVNSPLHF

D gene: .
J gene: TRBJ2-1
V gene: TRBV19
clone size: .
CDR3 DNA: TGTGCCACCGGGTACGGGGGGCGCTCCTACAATGAGCAGTTCTTC
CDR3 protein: CATGYGGRSYNEQFF

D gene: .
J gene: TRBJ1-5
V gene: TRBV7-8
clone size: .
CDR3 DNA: TGTGCCAGCAGCCCAAGGGGAGGAATGAGGAGCAATCAGCCCCAGCATTTT
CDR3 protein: CASSPRGGMRSNQPQHF

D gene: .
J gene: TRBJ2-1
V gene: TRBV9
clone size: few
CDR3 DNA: TGTGCCAGCAGCCCCCCCGGTAGCGACAATGAGCAGTTCTTC
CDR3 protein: CASSPPGSDNEQFF

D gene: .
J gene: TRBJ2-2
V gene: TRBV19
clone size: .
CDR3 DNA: TGTGCCAGTAACAATGAGGTCACCGGGGAGCTGTTTTTT
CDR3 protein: CASNNEVTGELFF

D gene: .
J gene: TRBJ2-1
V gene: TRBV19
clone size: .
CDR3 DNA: TGTGCCAGTAGTAATGGGGGGGCTTTCTCCTACAATGAGCAGTTCTTC
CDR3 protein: CASSNGGAFSYNEQFF

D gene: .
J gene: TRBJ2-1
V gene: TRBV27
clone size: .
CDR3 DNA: TGTGCCAGCAGCCAACAGGGCAATGAGCAGTTCTTC
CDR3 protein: CASSQQGNEQFF

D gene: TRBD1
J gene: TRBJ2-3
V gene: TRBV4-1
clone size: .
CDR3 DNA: TGCGCCAGCAGCCAAGGACAGGGGAAGCAGACGCAGTATTTT
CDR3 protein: CASSQGQGKQTQYF

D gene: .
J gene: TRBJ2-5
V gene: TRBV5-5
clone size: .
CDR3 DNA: TGTGCCAGCAGCTTGGCCCCAGGGGAGGTATTAGAGACCCAGTACTTC
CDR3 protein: CASSLAPGEVLETQYF

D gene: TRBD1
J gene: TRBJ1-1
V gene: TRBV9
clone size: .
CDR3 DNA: TGTGCCAGCAGCGAGGGAGGGGGCATGAACACTGAAGCTTTCTTT
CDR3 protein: CASSEGGGMNTEAFF

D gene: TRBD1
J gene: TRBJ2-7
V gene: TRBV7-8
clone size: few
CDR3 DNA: TGTGCCAGCAGCTTAGCCCCAGGACAGGGGCCCTACGAGCAGTACTTC
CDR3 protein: CASSLAPGQGPYEQYF

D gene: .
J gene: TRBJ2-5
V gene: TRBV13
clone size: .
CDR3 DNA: TGTGCCAGCAGCTTCGGGTTGGGCCAGGAGACCCAGTACTTC
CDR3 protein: CASSFGLGQETQYF

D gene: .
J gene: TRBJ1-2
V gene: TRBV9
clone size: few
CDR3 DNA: TGTGCCAGCAGCTCGCTTACAGGTTTCGATGGCTACACCTTC
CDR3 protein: CASSSLTGFDGYTF

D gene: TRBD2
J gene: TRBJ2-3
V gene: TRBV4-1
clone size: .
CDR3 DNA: TGCGCCAGCAGCCAAGAACGAAACGGGGGGGCTCGAGATACGCAGTATTTT
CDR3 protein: CASSQERNGGARDTQYF

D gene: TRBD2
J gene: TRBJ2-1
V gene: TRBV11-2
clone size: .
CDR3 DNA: TGTGCCAGCAGGGGTACTAGCGGACCCTCCTACAATGAGCAGTTCTTC
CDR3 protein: CASRGTSGPSYNEQFF

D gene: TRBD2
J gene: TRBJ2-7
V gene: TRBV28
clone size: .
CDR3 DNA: TGTGCCAGCAGTCTGGGACTAGGAGCCTACGAGCAGTACTTC
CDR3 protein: CASSLGLGAYEQYF

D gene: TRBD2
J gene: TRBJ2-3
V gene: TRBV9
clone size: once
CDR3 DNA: TGTGCCAGCACCTCAAGCGGGGGGGCGTCGGTAACAGATACGCAGTATTTT
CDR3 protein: CASTSSGGASVTDTQYF

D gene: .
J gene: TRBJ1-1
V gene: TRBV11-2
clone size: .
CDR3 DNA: TGTGCCAGCAGGCTTTGGGGGAACACTGAAGCTTTCTTT
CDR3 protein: CASRLWGNTEAFF

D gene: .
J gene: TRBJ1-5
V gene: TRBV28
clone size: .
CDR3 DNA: TGTGCCAGCAGTTTCAGTTGGAATCAGCCCCAGCATTTT
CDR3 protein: CASSFSWNQPQHF

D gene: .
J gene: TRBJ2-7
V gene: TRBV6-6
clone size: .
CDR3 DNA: TGTGCCAGCAGTTACTCGGGGGTGGGACTTCGGGTCGAGCAGTACTTC
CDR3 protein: CASSYSGVGLRVEQYF

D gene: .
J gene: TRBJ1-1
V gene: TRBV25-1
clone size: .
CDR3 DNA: TGTGCCAGCAGTGCAGGTGGGGGGAACACTGAAGCTTTCTTT
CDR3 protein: CASSAGGGNTEAFF

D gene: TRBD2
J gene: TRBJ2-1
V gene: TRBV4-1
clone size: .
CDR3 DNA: TGCGCCAGCAGCACACGACTAGCGGGCCCCCTCTACAATGAGCAGTTCTTC
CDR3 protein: CASSTRLAGPLYNEQFF

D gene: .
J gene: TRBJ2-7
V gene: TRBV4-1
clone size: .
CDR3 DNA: TGCGCCAGCCGGGACATAACCACCCACGAGCAGTACTTC
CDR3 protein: CASRDITTHEQYF

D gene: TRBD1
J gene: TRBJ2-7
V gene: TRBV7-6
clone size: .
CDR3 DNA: TGTGCCAGCAGCTTAGGGACAGGGCCTTCCTACGAGCAGTACTTC
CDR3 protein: CASSLGTGPSYEQYF

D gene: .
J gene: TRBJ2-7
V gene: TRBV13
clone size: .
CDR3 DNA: TGTGCCAGCAGCTCGGACTCGTCCTACGAGCAGTACTTC
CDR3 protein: CASSSDSSYEQYF

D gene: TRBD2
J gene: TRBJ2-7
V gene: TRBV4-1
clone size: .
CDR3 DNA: TGCGCCAGCAGCCAAGGGGTGGCGGGAGCCTACGAGCAGTACTTC
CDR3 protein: CASSQGVAGAYEQYF

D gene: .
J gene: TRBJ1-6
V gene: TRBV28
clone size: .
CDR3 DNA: TGTGCCAGCAGTAATCGGGTTTGGAATTCACCCCTCCACTTT
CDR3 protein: CASSNRVWNSPLHF

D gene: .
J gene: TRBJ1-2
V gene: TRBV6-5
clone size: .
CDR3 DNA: TGTGCCAGCAGTTTGGACCTTAACTATGGCTACACCTTC
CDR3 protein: CASSLDLNYGYTF

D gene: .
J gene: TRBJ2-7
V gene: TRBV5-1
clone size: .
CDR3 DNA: TGCGCCAGCAACGCGGGGAGCTCCTACGAGCAGTACTTC
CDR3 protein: CASNAGSSYEQYF

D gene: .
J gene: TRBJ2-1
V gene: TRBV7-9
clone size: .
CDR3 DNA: TGTGCCAGCAGCTTTGTTGTTGACGATGAGCAGTTCTTC
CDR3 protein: CASSFVVDDEQFF

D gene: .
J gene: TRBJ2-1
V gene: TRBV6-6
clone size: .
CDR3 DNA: TGTGCCAGCACCCAGGGTTATGAGCAGTTCTTC
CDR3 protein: CASTQGYEQFF

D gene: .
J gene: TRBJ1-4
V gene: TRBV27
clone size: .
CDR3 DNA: TGTGCCAGCAGTACACAGGGTTTTGCAACTAATGAAAAACTGTTTTTT
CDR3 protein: CASSTQGFATNEKLFF

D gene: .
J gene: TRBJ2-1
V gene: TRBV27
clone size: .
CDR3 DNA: TGTGCCAGCAGTTTCATATCATCCTACAATGAGCAGTTCTTC
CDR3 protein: CASSFISSYNEQFF

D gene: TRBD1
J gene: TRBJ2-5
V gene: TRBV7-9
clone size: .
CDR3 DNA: TGTGCCAGCAGCTATACTCCCAGGGGGCTCCAAGAGACCCAGTACTTC
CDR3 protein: CASSYTPRGLQETQYF

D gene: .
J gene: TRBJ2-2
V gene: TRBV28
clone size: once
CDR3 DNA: TGTGCCAGCAGCCGGGGCCAGGGGCACACCGGGGAGCTGTTTTTT
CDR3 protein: CASSRGQGHTGELFF

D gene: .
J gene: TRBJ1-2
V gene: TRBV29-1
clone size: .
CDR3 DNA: TGCAGCGTACGAGAGAGTAACTATGGCTACACCTTC
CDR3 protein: CSVRESNYGYTF

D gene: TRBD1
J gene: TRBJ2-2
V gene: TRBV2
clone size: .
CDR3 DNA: TGTGCCAGCAGTGAAATCGCAGGTTGGGGACAGAGGTCCGGGGAGCTGTTTTTT
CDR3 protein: CASSEIAGWGQRSGELFF

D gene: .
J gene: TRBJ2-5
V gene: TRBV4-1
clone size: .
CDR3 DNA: TGCGCCAGCAGCCTGGCCTATCAAGAGACCCAGTACTTC
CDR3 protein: CASSLAYQETQYF

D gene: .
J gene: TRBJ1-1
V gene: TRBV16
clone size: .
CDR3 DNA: TGTGCCAGCAGCCAAGGATGGTCAGCAAACACTGAAGCTTTCTTT
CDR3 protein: CASSQGWSANTEAFF

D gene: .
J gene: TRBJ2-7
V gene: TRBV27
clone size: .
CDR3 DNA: TGTGCCAGCAGTTTCGGCCAGACCTACGAGCAGTACTTC
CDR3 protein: CASSFGQTYEQYF

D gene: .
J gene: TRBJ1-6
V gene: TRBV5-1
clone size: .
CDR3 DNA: TGCGCCAGCAGCTTGGTTCCAGGTCCTTATAATTCACCCCTCCACTTT
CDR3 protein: CASSLVPGPYNSPLHF

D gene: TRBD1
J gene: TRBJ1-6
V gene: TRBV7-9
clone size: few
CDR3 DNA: TGTGCCAGCAGCTGGGACAGCCATAATTCACCCCTCCACTTT
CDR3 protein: CASSWDSHNSPLHF

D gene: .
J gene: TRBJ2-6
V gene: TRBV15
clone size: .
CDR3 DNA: TGTGCCACCAGCAGAGACTCGATCTCTGGGGCCAACGTCCTGACTTTC
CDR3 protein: CATSRDSISGANVLTF

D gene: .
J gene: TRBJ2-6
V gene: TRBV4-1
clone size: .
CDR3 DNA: TGCGCCAGCAGGACGCTCTGGACAGAAGGCTCTGGGGCCAACGTCCTGACTTTC
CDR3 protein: CASRTLWTEGSGANVLTF

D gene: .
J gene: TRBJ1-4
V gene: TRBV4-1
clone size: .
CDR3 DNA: TGCGCCAGCAGCCAAGATCTGACAGTGATCGGCGAAAAACTGTTTTTT
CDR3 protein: CASSQDLTVIGEKLFF

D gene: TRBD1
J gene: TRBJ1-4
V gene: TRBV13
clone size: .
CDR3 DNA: TGTGCCAGCAGCTCCGGACAGGATGAAAAACTGTTTTTT
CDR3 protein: CASSSGQDEKLFF

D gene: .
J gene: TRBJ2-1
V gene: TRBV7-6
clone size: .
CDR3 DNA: TGTGCCAGCAGCCTGGGGGTGGGGCTAAGTGATGAGCAGTTCTTC
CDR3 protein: CASSLGVGLSDEQFF

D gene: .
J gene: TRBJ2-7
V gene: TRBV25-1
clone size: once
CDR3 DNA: TGTGCCAGCTCCGATCCGGAATCGCATGAGCAGTACTTC
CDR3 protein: CASSDPESHEQYF

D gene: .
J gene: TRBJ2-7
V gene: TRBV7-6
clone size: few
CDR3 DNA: TGTGCCAGCAGCTACGACCGGACTTTGGGCGAGCAGTACTTC
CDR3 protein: CASSYDRTLGEQYF

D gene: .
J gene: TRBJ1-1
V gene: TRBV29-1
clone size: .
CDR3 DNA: TGCAGCGTTGTCGAGAACACTGAAGCTTTCTTT
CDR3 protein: CSVVENTEAFF

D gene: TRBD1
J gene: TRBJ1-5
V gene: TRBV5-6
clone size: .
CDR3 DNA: TGTGCCAGCAGCTTCTCCCAGGGGGGTCAGCCCCAGCATTTT
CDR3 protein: CASSFSQGGQPQHF

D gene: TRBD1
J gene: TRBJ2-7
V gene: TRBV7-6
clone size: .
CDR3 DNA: TGTGCCAGCAGCACAACACAGGGGGGTCTCTACGAGCAGTACTTC
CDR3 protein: CASSTTQGGLYEQYF

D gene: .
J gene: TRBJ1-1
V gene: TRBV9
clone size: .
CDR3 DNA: TGTGCCAGCAGCGTAGAAAGAGGGACTTACCCGACTGAAGCTTTCTTT
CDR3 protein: CASSVERGTYPTEAFF

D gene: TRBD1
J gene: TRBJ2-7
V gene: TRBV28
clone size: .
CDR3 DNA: TGTGCCAGCAGTTTACGTTTAACAGGGGGCGTCTACGAGCAGTACTTC
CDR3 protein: CASSLRLTGGVYEQYF

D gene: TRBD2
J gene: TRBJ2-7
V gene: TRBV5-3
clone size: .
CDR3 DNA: TGTGCCAGAAGCAGGTTAGCGGGAGTGAATAAGGAGCAGTACTTC
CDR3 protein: CARSRLAGVNKEQYF

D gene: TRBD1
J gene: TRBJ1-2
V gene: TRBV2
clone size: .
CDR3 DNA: TGTGCCAGCAGTGAGGGGACAGGGGGGCTTACTAACTATGGCTACACCTTC
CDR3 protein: CASSEGTGGLTNYGYTF

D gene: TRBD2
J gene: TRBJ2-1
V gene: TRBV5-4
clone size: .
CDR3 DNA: TGTGCCAGCAGGGCGGGACTAGCGGAGGACAATGAGCAGTTCTTC
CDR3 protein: CASRAGLAEDNEQFF

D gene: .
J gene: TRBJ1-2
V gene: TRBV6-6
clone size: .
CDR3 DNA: TGTGCCAGCAGTTACTCTCCCGAAAACTATGGCTACACCTTC
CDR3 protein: CASSYSPENYGYTF

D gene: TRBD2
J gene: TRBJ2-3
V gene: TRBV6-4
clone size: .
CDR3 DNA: TGTGCCAGCAGTGACCCCCGAATAGCGGGGGGGCTTAGCACAGATACGCAGTATTTT
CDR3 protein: CASSDPRIAGGLSTDTQYF